This entry features one T cell receptor beta chain sequence. These data come from a study of graft-versus-host responses after intestinal transplantation. Study background: Anti-thymocyte globulin induction, then tacrolimus and steroids for about three years, went to all recipients.

Method: immunoSEQ multiplex PCR; TCRdb's copy keeps in-frame clones and lacks some. This table holds approximately 58,000 clones, 70% to 90% found once. The CDR3 extends over 20 amino acids. The junction had 14 bases not matched to a gene; V was cut back by 1 base and J by 1 base. Germline V gene data show CDR1 as LGHNA and CDR2 as YNFKEQ. The TCR originated in a human patient who received an intestinal transplant, so some T cells may come from the graft donor. The chain combines TRBV4-2 with TRBJ2-3; 10 nucleotides match TRBD2. The starting material was PBMCs, obtained 26 days after transplant. CDR3 in amino acids: CASSQVWGRASGGRTDTQYF. The CDR3 DNA reads TGTGCCAGCAGCCAAGTTTGGGGTCGGGCTAGCGGGGGACGCACAGATACGCAGTATTTT.